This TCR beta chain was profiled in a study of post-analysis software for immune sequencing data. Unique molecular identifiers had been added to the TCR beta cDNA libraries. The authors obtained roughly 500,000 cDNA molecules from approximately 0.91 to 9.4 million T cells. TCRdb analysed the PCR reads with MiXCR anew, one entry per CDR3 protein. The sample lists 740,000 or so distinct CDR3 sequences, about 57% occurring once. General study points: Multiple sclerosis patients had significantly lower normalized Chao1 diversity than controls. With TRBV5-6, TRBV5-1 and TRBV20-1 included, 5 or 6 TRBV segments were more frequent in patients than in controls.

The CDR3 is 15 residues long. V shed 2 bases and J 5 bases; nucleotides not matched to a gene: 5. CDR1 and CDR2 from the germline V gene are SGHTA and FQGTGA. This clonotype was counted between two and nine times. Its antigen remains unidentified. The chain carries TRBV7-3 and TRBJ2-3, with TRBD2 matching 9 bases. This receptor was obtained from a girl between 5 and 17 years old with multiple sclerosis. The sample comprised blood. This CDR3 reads CASSLAGGPVDTQYF. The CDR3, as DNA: TGTGCCAGCAGCTTAGCGGGGGGGCCGGTAGATACGCAGTATTTT.